This TCR beta chain was identified in a study of blood T cell repertoires in COVID-19. Background on the study: PBMCs, B-cell-depleted T cells, or T cells provided the cDNA or gDNA that made up the material.

CDR1 and CDR2 (germline): LGHNA, YNFKEQ. Trimming pared 0 bases from V and 6 bases from J, leaving 12 bases between. The CDR3 contains 15 residues. As handled by the study authors: Amplification of reference gene primers was used by the study to estimate nucleated cell counts. Generated by immunoSEQ multiplex PCR, the TCRdb table keeps only in-frame clones and is missing some. D and trimming were read from the DNA, whereas the V and J calls and clone size are those reported in that table. Altogether nearly 95,000 clones are present, around 87% being singletons, with the ten largest covering 4.5% to 5%.

The receptor was isolated from a woman at least 80 years old with acute or convalescent COVID-19. This sequence joins TRBV4-2 and TRBJ1-5, with a possible D match to TRBD1 (6 bases). The sequencing input was peripheral blood. Here the CDR3 reads CASSQDQNRVQPQHF. The DNA of the CDR3 is TGTGCCAGCAGCCAAGATCAAAACAGGGTTCAGCCCCAGCATTTT.